The 5 T cell receptor beta chains listed next were all sequenced from one sample in a study of post-analysis software for immune sequencing data. Findings and limits, study-wide: In patients, 4 to 6 TRBV segments were more frequent than in controls, with TRBV5-6, TRBV5-1 and TRBV20-1 among them.

Tagging with unique molecular identifiers was a feature of the TCR beta cDNA libraries. MiXCR was run by TCRdb on the PCR reads, yielding one entry per CDR3 protein. The table has about 430,000 distinct CDR3 sequences, about 40% seen once. No antigen has been identified for these receptors. The sample comprised blood. The receptor set was obtained from a girl aged 2 to 10 with multiple sclerosis.

In its sample, this clonotype was seen a few times. This chain links TRBV12-3 or TRBV12-4 with TRBJ2-5; 11 bases are a match to TRBD1. This CDR3 contains 15 residues. J was trimmed by 4 bases and V by 5 bases; bases with no gene match: 6. CDR3 DNA sequence: TGTGCCAGCAGTCCGGACAGGGGGCTTCGAGAGACCCAGTACTTC. Amino acids: CASSPDRGLRETQYF.

For this clonotype: A much bigger clone sits one base away, suggesting this may be a read error. This chain links TRBV27 with TRBJ2-3; tentatively, D is TRBD2 (6 bases). The CDR3 consists of 13 residues. The germline V gene encodes CDR1 MNHEY and CDR2 SMNVEV (reference sequence). V was pared by 8 bases and J by 5 bases, with 14 bases between. CDR3 residues: CASQTGAGDTQYF. The CDR3 nucleotides read TGTGCCAGCCAGACGGGAGCGGGAGATACGCAGTATTTT.

V and J are TRBV6-6 and TRBJ2-1; TRBD2 matches at 8 bases. The ends lost 2 bases at V and 12 bases at J; junction bases unmatched: 6. Germline values: CDR1 MNHNY, CDR2 SVGAGI (reference sequence). The CDR3 consists of 13 residues. CDR3 in DNA: TGTGCCAGCAGTTACGGCGGGAGGCCGGGGCAGTTCTTC. Protein: CASSYGGRPGQFF.

This clonotype was observed a few times. The gene calls are TRBV12-3 or TRBV12-4 and TRBJ2-1, with TRBD1 as a possible D gene (7 bases). Between the trimmed V and J ends, which lost 5 bases and 14 bases, there was a span of 19 bases. The CDR3 covers 13 residues. In DNA, the CDR3 is TGTGCCAGCAGTCGGGGGACAGCTACCGACAAGTTCTTC. Its translation is CASSRGTATDKFF.

Only a few counts were recorded for this clonotype. This chain connects TRBV9 to TRBJ2-3; 8 bases are shared with TRBD2. The CDR3 extends over 19 amino acids. Unmatched junction bases numbered 16, after V lost 4 bases and J lost 0 bases. Germline assignment: CDR1 SGDLS and CDR2 YYNGEE. The CDR3 here is CASSIPAPLAATSTDTQYF. The DNA for the CDR3 is TGTGCCAGCAGCATCCCCGCCCCACTAGCGGCGACTAGCACAGATACGCAGTATTTT.